One and the same sample provided the 8 T cell receptor beta chains below, sequenced in a study of T cell responses to AZD1222 COVID-19 vaccine. The repertoire was sequenced with immunoSEQ multiplex PCR; TCRdb's copy has only in-frame clones and lacks some. The table shows around 100,000 clones, with about 93% occurring only once. The material sequenced was peripheral blood, taken on day 0 of AZD1222 vaccination. The source is an adult in good health.

The CDR3 DNA is TGTGCCAGCAGCTTAGGCGCTGATGGCTATGGCTACACCTTC. Protein sequence: CASSLGADGYGYTF. The genes are TRBV7-2 and TRBJ1-2; D is unclear. Germline assignment: CDR1 SGHTA and CDR2 FQGNSA. The length of the CDR3 is 14 residues. Between the trimmed V and J ends, which lost 1 base and 4 bases, there was a span of 10 bases.

The chain carries TRBV3-1 (or the pseudogene TRBV3-2) and TRBJ1-1, with 8 bases fitting TRBD1. This CDR3 is 16 amino acids long. Germline-derived CDR1 and CDR2 are LGHDT and YNNKEL (reference sequence). Trimming cost V 2 bases and J 5 bases; bases outside gene matches: 10. CDR3 bases: TGTGCCAGCAGCCAAACAGACCAGGGGGCTCGGACTGAAGCTTTCTTT. Amino acid sequence: CASSQTDQGARTEAFF.

The rearrangement links TRBV9 to TRBJ2-5, with TRBD2 matching 7 bases. CDR1 SGDLS and CDR2 YYNGEE come from the germline V gene. The junction had 10 bases not matched to a gene; V was cut back by 4 bases and J by 4 bases. The CDR3 contains 15 residues. The CDR3 DNA reads TGTGCCAGCAGCAAGACCCGCGGGGGTGCAGAGACCCAGTACTTC. Amino acids: CASSKTRGGAETQYF.

The chain joins TRBV19 to TRBJ2-2, with D perhaps matching TRBD1 or TRBD2 (6 bases each). The CDR3 spans 14 residues. V was shortened by 6 bases and J by 4 bases, with 12 bases between the two germline ends. CDR1 and CDR2 from the germline V gene are LNHDA and SQIVND (reference sequence). The CDR3, as DNA: TGTGCCAGTAGCCTTAGGGGGGCCACCGGGGAGCTGTTTTTT. It yields the protein CASSLRGATGELFF.

The V gene is TRBV5-1, the J gene TRBJ1-2; 7 bases align to TRBD1. The V gene's germline CDR1 is SGHRS and CDR2 YFSETQ. With 7 bases clipped from V and 8 bases from J, the junction kept 14 bases outside the gene matches. This CDR3 has 14 residues. The CDR3 region has the DNA TGCGCCAGCGGAAGATTAGGGGGCGAAGGAGGCTACACCTTC. This translates into CASGRLGGEGGYTF. Full variable domain (missing parts from reference TRBV5-1 and TRBJ1-2): KAGVTQTPRYLIKTRGQQVTLSCSPISGHRSVSWYQQTPGQGLQFLFEYFSETQRNKGNFPGRFSGRQFSNSRSEMNVSTLELGDSALYLCASGRLGGEGGYTFGSGTRLTVV.

DNA of the CDR3: TGTGCCAGCAGCCTCGGACAGGGCAGGGCCTTCGAGCAGTACTTC. It codes for CASSLGQGRAFEQYF. The V and J genes are TRBV7-8 and TRBJ2-7; 8 bases are shared with TRBD1. Germline V gene data show CDR1 as SGHVS and CDR2 as FQNEAQ. V trimming: 5 bases; J trimming: 6 bases; junction bases outside the gene matches: 12. This CDR3 has 15 amino acids.

The gene calls are TRBV6-1 and TRBJ2-7, with a possible D match to TRBD2 (6 bases). The CDR3 has 14 residues. The ends were cut back, 2 bases at V and 3 bases at J, with 11 bases in the middle. The germline gives CDR1 MNHNS, CDR2 SASEGT. CDR3 loop: CASSEYRGIYEQYF. The CDR3 DNA reads as TGTGCCAGCAGTGAATACCGGGGGATCTACGAGCAGTACTTC.

The rearrangement uses TRBV19 and TRBJ2-7; 9 bases line up with TRBD1. CDR1 and CDR2 from the germline V gene are LNHDA and SQIVND (reference sequence). V lost 3 bases to trimming and J lost 3 bases; unmatched junction nucleotides: 3. This CDR3 is built from 14 residues. The CDR3 loop reads CASSMMDRGYEQYF. CDR3 in DNA: TGTGCCAGTAGTATGATGGACAGGGGCTACGAGCAGTACTTC.